Listed below are T cell receptor beta chains from one sample, sequenced in a study of T cell responses to AZD1222 COVID-19 vaccine. Clones were read by immunoSEQ multiplex PCR, and TCRdb kept only the in-frame ones, dropping some. The sample records roughly 150,000 clones, about 89% being singletons. This specimen was peripheral blood, taken on day 0 of AZD1222 vaccination. These receptors were collected from an adult in good health. CDR3s include the opening cysteine and the closing phenylalanine or tryptophan. A D gene is named only where the DNA matches it firmly. Where a row states a size, it is once, few, many or the class of an expanded clone; other rows omit it.

clone_size	v_call	j_call	d_call	cdr3_nt	cdr3_aa
.	TRBV5-6	TRBJ2-7	TRBD1	TGTGCCAGCAGCCGGGACAGGACCTACGAGCAGTACTTC	CASSRDRTYEQYF
.	TRBV15	TRBJ2-7	TRBD2	TGTGCCACCAGCAGAGGCGATAGCGGGTTCTACGAGCAGTACTTC	CATSRGDSGFYEQYF
.	TRBV6-1	TRBJ2-7	.	TGTGCCAGCAGTGAGGCCAGAACCTACGAGCAGTACTTC	CASSEARTYEQYF
few	TRBV18	TRBJ2-2	.	TGTGCCAGCTCACCACCGGGCTGGGACACCGGGGAGCTGTTTTTT	CASSPPGWDTGELFF
.	TRBV12-5	TRBJ2-5	TRBD1	TGTGCTAGTGGCAAAGAGGACAGGGGTTTGGAGACCCAGTACTTC	CASGKEDRGLETQYF
medium-sized	TRBV6-5	TRBJ1-1	TRBD1	TGTGCCAGCAGTTCTCAGGGGGCCACTGAAGCTTTCTTT	CASSSQGATEAFF
.	TRBV30	TRBJ1-3	.	TGTGCCTGGAGTCCCCGGAGAACTGGAAACACCATATATTTT	CAWSPRRTGNTIYF
many	TRBV6-4	TRBJ2-2	TRBD2	TGTGCCAGCAGTGATAGATCGGGACTAGGCTCCGGGGAGCTGTTTTTT	CASSDRSGLGSGELFF
.	TRBV7-9	TRBJ1-2	.	TGTGCCAGCAGCTCCGACATCCCGGGAGGGGGAGCCGATGGCTACACCTTC	CASSSDIPGGGADGYTF
.	TRBV27	TRBJ2-3	TRBD2	TGTGCCAGCAGTTCCCCGGGACTAGCGGGAGTGGCAGATACGCAGTATTTT	CASSSPGLAGVADTQYF
once	TRBV5-1	TRBJ2-2	.	TGCGCCAGCAGCTTACGTGAGACCGGGGAGCTGTTTTTT	CASSLRETGELFF
few	TRBV3-1/TRBV3-2	TRBJ1-6	.	TGTGCCAGCAGTCGACAGGACCTCTTACCCCTCCACTTT	CASSRQDLLPLHF
.	TRBV4-2	TRBJ2-7	TRBD1	TGTGCCAGCAGCCAAGCACAGGGGTCCTACGAGCAGTACTTC	CASSQAQGSYEQYF
.	TRBV5-4	TRBJ2-7	.	TGTGCCAGCAGCTTTCGTACGGAGGAGCAGTACTTC	CASSFRTEEQYF
few	TRBV30	TRBJ1-1	.	TGTGCCTGGACCCAATCCCGGGACTATAACACTGAAGCTTTCTTT	CAWTQSRDYNTEAFF
.	TRBV5-1	TRBJ2-3	.	TGCGCCAGCAGTACAGACCGCACAGATACGCAGTATTTT	CASSTDRTDTQYF
.	TRBV18	TRBJ2-7	.	TGTGCCAGCTCACGGGGACCCTCCTACGAGCAGTACTTC	CASSRGPSYEQYF
.	TRBV7-2	TRBJ2-7	.	TGTGCCAGCAGCTCCCGGACCCTACCCGAGCAGTACTTC	CASSSRTLPEQYF
.	TRBV6-5	TRBJ1-5	.	TGTGCCAGCAGGAAGACAGCCATCGAACAGCCCCAGCATTTT	CASRKTAIEQPQHF
.	TRBV3-1/TRBV3-2	TRBJ2-1	TRBD2	TGTGCCAGCAGCCTCCGGACTAGCGGTTACAATGAGCAGTTCTTC	CASSLRTSGYNEQFF
.	TRBV6-5	TRBJ2-7	TRBD1	TGTGCCGTACGGGGGACAGGGCCCGACGAGCAGTACTTC	CAVRGTGPDEQYF
.	TRBV2	TRBJ2-2	.	TGTGCCAGCAGTGCAAGAAGTCCCGTCGGGGAGCTGTTTTTT	CASSARSPVGELFF
.	TRBV6-2/TRBV6-3	TRBJ2-7	TRBD2	TGTGCCAGCAGCATACCAGGACTAGCGGGAGACTACGAGCAGTACTTC	CASSIPGLAGDYEQYF
.	TRBV24-1	TRBJ2-1	.	TGTGCCACCAGTGGACCCTCCTACAATGAGCAGTTCTTC	CATSGPSYNEQFF
.	TRBV25-1	TRBJ1-2	.	TGTGCCAGCAGTGAATATGGGGATGGTAGGGGTAATGGCTACACCTTC	CASSEYGDGRGNGYTF
.	TRBV10-1	TRBJ2-7	TRBD2	TGCGCCAGCAGTGAGACCCCCGCGGGAGCATCCGAGCAGTACTTC	CASSETPAGASEQYF
.	TRBV5-1	TRBJ2-7	.	TGCGCCAGCACCCTATGGGGGCCCGGAGACTACGAGCAGTACTTC	CASTLWGPGDYEQYF
once	TRBV5-1	TRBJ2-5	.	TGCGCCAGCAGCTCTCAGAAAGAAGAGACCCAGTACTTC	CASSSQKEETQYF
.	TRBV5-1	TRBJ1-3	.	TGCGCCAGCAGCAAAGACAAAATCTCTGGAAACACCATATATTTT	CASSKDKISGNTIYF
.	TRBV5-4	TRBJ1-2	.	TGTGCCAGCAGCCCACAGGGAGGGGTTAACTATGGCTACACCTTC	CASSPQGGVNYGYTF
.	TRBV6-1	TRBJ2-1	TRBD2	TGTGCCAGCAGTGAAAGGGCTAGCGGGAGAAGGTCCTACAATGAGCAGTTCTTC	CASSERASGRRSYNEQFF
once	TRBV27	TRBJ1-2	TRBD1	TGTGCCAGCAGTACCAGGGGGCAGGGCTATGGCTACACCTTC	CASSTRGQGYGYTF
.	TRBV21-1	TRBJ1-5	.	TGTGCCAGCAGCAAAGAAGATCGGGACAGGGGTCGAAATCAGCCCCAGCATTTT	CASSKEDRDRGRNQPQHF
.	TRBV29-1	TRBJ1-2	.	TGCAGCGTTTTCGGTAGGGGCCCTAACTATGGCTACACCTTC	CSVFGRGPNYGYTF
.	TRBV5-1	TRBJ1-1	TRBD1	TGCGCCAGCAGCTTGGACACGACAGGGATCATGAACACTGAAGCTTTCTTT	CASSLDTTGIMNTEAFF
.	TRBV6-5	TRBJ1-3	.	TGTGCCAGCAGTTACAGTTCAGGACCTGGAAACACCATATATTTT	CASSYSSGPGNTIYF
.	TRBV25-1	TRBJ1-2	.	TGTGCCAGCAGTGAATACAGGGGTGGTGGCTACACCTTC	CASSEYRGGGYTF
.	TRBV4-1	TRBJ2-3	TRBD2	TGCGCCAGCAGCCTTCTTGGACTAGCGGGGACCACAGATACGCAGTATTTT	CASSLLGLAGTTDTQYF
.	TRBV29-1	TRBJ1-1	TRBD1	TGCAGCGCCCAGGGGGGGTTCTTGAACACTGAAGCTTTCTTT	CSAQGGFLNTEAFF
.	TRBV28	TRBJ2-1	.	TGTGCCAGCAGTCAGAGCGGGTTGAGCTCCTACAATGAGCAGTTCTTC	CASSQSGLSSYNEQFF
.	TRBV7-9	TRBJ1-2	TRBD1	TGTGCCAGCAGCTTAGGGCAGGGGGCGCATGGCTACACCTTC	CASSLGQGAHGYTF
once	TRBV4-1	TRBJ1-1	.	TGCGCCAGCAGCCAAGAGCACAGCAGGAAAGCTTTCTTT	CASSQEHSRKAFF
.	TRBV7-6	TRBJ1-6	.	TGTGCCAGCAGCTTAGGGGGCCGGCGGGGTTCACCCCTCCACTTT	CASSLGGRRGSPLHF
.	TRBV3-1/TRBV3-2	TRBJ2-6	.	TGTGCCAGCAGCCAAGAAGATCCAGTCGCTGGGGCCAACGTCCTGACTTTC	CASSQEDPVAGANVLTF
.	TRBV12-5	TRBJ2-1	.	TGTGCTAGTGGTTTGTGGGGGCAGAGGACAGCCAGCTCCTACAATGAGCAGTTCTTC	CASGLWGQRTASSYNEQFF
.	TRBV5-1	TRBJ1-2	.	TGCGCCAGCAGCCAGGGCAACTATGGCTACACCTTC	CASSQGNYGYTF